This entry lists 19 T cell receptor beta chains sequenced from one sample in a study of cytomegalovirus exposure and HLA in healthy donors. 13 Jbeta primers and 60 Vbeta primers were used for the PCR. Libraries were prepared by immunoSEQ multiplex PCR; TCRdb keeps only in-frame clonotypes and omits some of them. The sample lists 150,000 to 200,000 clones, almost 85% occurring once. Sequenced input: PBMCs. These receptors originate from a boy between 10 and 17 years old in good health and CMV-seronegative.

This clone was observed a single time. V and J are TRBV11-1 and TRBJ2-1; TRBD2 aligns across 12 bases. Trimming at V came to 5 bases and at J to 7 bases, leaving 6 bases not matched to a gene. The V gene's germline CDR1 is SGHAT and CDR2 FQDESV (reference sequence). This CDR3 has 15 residues. The CDR3 bases are TGTGCCAGCAGCCTCGGACTAGCGGGAAGGAATGAGCAGTTCTTC. It specifies CASSLGLAGRNEQFF. The whole variable domain, filled in from reference TRBV11-1 and TRBJ2-1, reads EAEVAQSPRYKITEKSQAVAFWCDPISGHATLYWYRQILGQGPELLVQFQDESVVDDSQLPKDRFSAERLKGVDSTLKIQPAELGDSAMYLCASSLGLAGRNEQFFGPGTRLTVL.

A word on this clone: At one end, the junction sequence differs from germline, possibly due to a read error. This chain uses TRBV7-9 with TRBJ2-2, with TRBD1 matching over 8 bases. The CDR3 has 16 amino acids. Germline V lookup: CDR1 SEHNR, CDR2 FQNEAQ (reference sequence). CDR3 region: CSSSSQGASGIGELFF. In nucleotides, the CDR3 is TGTTCCAGCAGCTCTCAGGGGGCCTCAGGTATCGGGGAGCTGTTTTTT.

The chain joins TRBV5-1 to TRBJ1-4; D perhaps matches TRBD1 (6 bases). V gave up 0 bases and J gave up 8 bases, with 11 bases separating them. The CDR3 consists of 14 residues. Germline V CDR1 and CDR2: SGHRS, YFSETQ. The CDR3 sequence is CASSLVGGREKLFF. CDR3 DNA sequence: TGCGCCAGCAGCTTGGTTGGGGGCCGCGAAAAACTGTTTTTT.

The chain employs TRBV6-1 and TRBJ1-2; a possible D gene is TRBD1 (6 bases). In germline, CDR1 is MNHNS, CDR2 SASEGT. This CDR3 region has 16 residues. V dropped 1 base and J dropped 4 bases, with 16 bases sitting between them. The CDR3 DNA follows: TGTGCCAGCAGTGAAGTTAGGACAGCCGCCCGCTATGGCTACACCTTC. As protein: CASSEVRTAARYGYTF.

CDR3 in amino acids: CASSIGVAGGPDTQYF. DNA of the CDR3: TGTGCCAGTAGTATAGGGGTAGCGGGAGGGCCAGATACGCAGTATTTT. This chain joins TRBV19 and TRBJ2-3; 11 bases are shared with TRBD2. The CDR3 has 16 amino acids. Trimming removed 1 base from V and 4 bases from J; junction bases left unmatched: 4. Looked up from germline, CDR1 is LNHDA and CDR2 is SQIVND (reference sequence).

The CDR3 sequence is CASSPGGALYEQYF. In DNA form, the CDR3 reads TGTGCCAGCAGCCCGGGGGGGGCTCTCTACGAGCAGTACTTC. The chain uses TRBV9 and TRBJ2-7, with TRBD2 identical over 8 bases. The CDR3 length is 14 residues. J lost 3 bases, V lost 4 bases, and 6 bases had no gene match. The germline V gene has CDR1 SGDLS and CDR2 YYNGEE.

The genes are TRBV4-3 and TRBJ1-2; tentatively, D is TRBD1 (5 bases). The CDR3 extends over 14 amino acids. The germline V gene encodes CDR1 LGHNA and CDR2 YSLEER. V lost 3 bases, J lost 6 bases, and 14 bases lay in between. CDR3 residues: CASSQDPGVHGYTF. The CDR3 DNA is TGCGCCAGCAGCCAGGACCCGGGGGTCCATGGCTACACCTTC.

The V and J genes are TRBV4-3 and TRBJ2-1; D might be TRBD2 (5 bases). The V end lost 7 bases, the J end lost 8 bases, and 21 bases lay between the germline ends. CDR1 LGHNA and CDR2 YSLEER come from the germline V gene. CDR3 length: 15 amino acids. This CDR3 reads CASTKTAYSGDEQFF. CDR3 bases: TGCGCCAGCACCAAGACCGCCTACAGCGGCGATGAGCAGTTCTTC.

The V gene is TRBV11-2, the J gene TRBJ1-5; D unresolved. The germline V and J ends were trimmed by 0 bases and 7 bases, with 10 bases remaining between them. CDR1 and CDR2 from the germline V gene are SGHAT and FQNNGV. This CDR3 is built from 14 residues. Here the CDR3 DNA reads TGTGCCAGCAGCTTAGAACGTGGAGGACAGCCCCAGCATTTT. Translating it yields CASSLERGGQPQHF.

The CDR3 loop is CASIVGGGSRTGELFF. DNA of the CDR3: TGTGCCAGCATCGTGGGGGGGGGTTCCCGAACCGGGGAGCTGTTTTTT. The J gene is TRBJ2-2, the V gene TRBV7-8, with TRBD2 identical over 7 bases. From germline, CDR1 is SGHVS and CDR2 FQNEAQ. The CDR3 is 16 amino acids. V shed 7 bases and J 5 bases; nucleotides not matched to a gene: 13.

In DNA form, the CDR3 reads TGTGCCAGCAGCTTAAAGGGGCAAGGGAACGAGCAGTACTTC. This gives the protein CASSLKGQGNEQYF. This chain uses TRBV7-2 with TRBJ2-7; tentative D call: TRBD1 (5 bases). The CDR3 covers 14 residues. V lost 2 bases and J 5 bases, leaving 13 bases between the germline ends. Germline V lookup: CDR1 SGHTA, CDR2 FQGNSA.

This clone was found once. This chain connects TRBV25-1 to TRBJ1-2, with a possible D match to TRBD1 (5 bases). Germline V gives CDR1 MGHDK, CDR2 SYGVNS. The ends were cut back, 3 bases at V and 5 bases at J, with 13 bases in the middle. This CDR3 is 14 amino acids long. The CDR3: CASSDGGGGYGYTF. The CDR3 DNA reads TGTGCCAGCAGTGACGGTGGGGGAGGTTATGGCTACACCTTC.

This chain joins TRBV29-1 and TRBJ2-7; 7 bases map to TRBD1. Germline CDR1 reads SQVTM; CDR2 reads ANQGSEA. The CDR3 is 16 amino acids. J lost 4 bases, V lost 2 bases, and 14 bases had no gene match. CDR3 protein: CSVEFPGTERSYEQYF. The CDR3 nucleotides read TGCAGCGTTGAATTCCCGGGGACAGAAAGATCATACGAGCAGTACTTC.

The rearrangement joins TRBV27 to TRBJ2-3, with a tentative D call TRBD1 (5 bases). V shed 10 bases and J shed 6 bases, with 11 bases lying between them. In germline, CDR1 is MNHEY, CDR2 SMNVEV (reference sequence). This CDR3 region has 11 residues. CDR3 loop: CATLKGDTQYF. Written as DNA, the CDR3 is TGTGCCACCCTGAAGGGGGATACGCAGTATTTT.

The chain combines TRBV5-1 with TRBJ1-2; 9 bases map to TRBD1. V was clipped by 0 bases and J by 4 bases; unmatched bases: 7. The CDR3 spans 16 residues. Germline CDR1 SGHRS, CDR2 YFSETQ. The CDR3 region has the DNA TGCGCCAGCAGCTTGGCCCCGACAGGGGGGTCCTATGGCTACACCTTC. Translated, it gives CASSLAPTGGSYGYTF.

The V gene is TRBV9, the J gene TRBJ1-2, with D maybe TRBD1 (5 bases). CDR3 length: 12 residues. Trimming cost V 4 bases and J 8 bases, with 12 bases left between them. Germline V gene lookup returns CDR1 SGDLS and CDR2 YYNGEE. The CDR3 here is CASSLGHCGYTF. DNA for the CDR3: TGTGCCAGCAGCCTCGGACATTGCGGCTACACCTTC.

The chain links TRBV28 to TRBJ2-5; no reliable D call. Germline V CDR1 and CDR2: MDHEN, SYDVKM. V was pared by 5 bases and J by 5 bases, with 6 bases between. The CDR3 extends over 11 amino acids. The CDR3 nucleotides read TGTGCCAGCAGTAAACTTGAGACCCAGTACTTC. This translates into CASSKLETQYF.

The genes are TRBV6-1 and TRBJ1-5; D is possibly TRBD1 (6 bases). The CDR3 consists of 15 residues. V lost 6 bases to trimming and J lost 7 bases, with 19 bases between them. Germline lookup yields CDR1 MNHNS and CDR2 SASEGT. CDR3 amino acids: CASSRAQGRRQPQHF. DNA for the CDR3: TGTGCCAGCAGCCGAGCACAGGGAAGGCGGCAGCCCCAGCATTTT.

The genes are TRBV30 and TRBJ1-1; D gene unclear. CDR3 length: 12 amino acids. Trimming took 3 bases from V and 0 from J, leaving 5 bases between them. Germline V gene lookup returns CDR1 GTSNPN and CDR2 SVGIG (reference sequence). For the CDR3, the DNA is TGTGCCTGGAGGAAGCTGAACACTGAAGCTTTCTTT. It codes for CAWRKLNTEAFF.